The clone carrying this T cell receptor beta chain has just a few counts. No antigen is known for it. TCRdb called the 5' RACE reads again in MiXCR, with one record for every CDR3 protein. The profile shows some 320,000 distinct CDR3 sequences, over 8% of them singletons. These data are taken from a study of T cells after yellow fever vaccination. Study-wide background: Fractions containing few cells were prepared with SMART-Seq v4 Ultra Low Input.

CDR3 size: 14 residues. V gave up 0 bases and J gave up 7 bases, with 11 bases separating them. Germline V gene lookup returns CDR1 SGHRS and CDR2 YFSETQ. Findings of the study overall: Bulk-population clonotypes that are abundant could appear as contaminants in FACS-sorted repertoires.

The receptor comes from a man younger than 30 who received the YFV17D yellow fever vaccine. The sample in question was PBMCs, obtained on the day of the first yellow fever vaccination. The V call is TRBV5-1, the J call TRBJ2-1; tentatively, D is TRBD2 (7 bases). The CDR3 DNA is TGCGCCAGCAGCTTGGCGGGGGGCGAGAATGAGCAGTTCTTC. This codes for CASSLAGGENEQFF.